These 17 T cell receptor beta chains originate from one sample sequenced in a study of blood T cell repertoires in COVID-19. Libraries were prepared by immunoSEQ multiplex PCR; TCRdb keeps only in-frame clonotypes and omits some of them. Among about 340,000 clones listed, 86% were seen once. Source material: PBMCs or T cells enriched from blood (not recorded which). These receptors were obtained from a woman in her 40s with acute COVID-19.

The chain uses TRBV6-5 and TRBJ1-4, with TRBD1 matching 10 bases. Germline lookup yields CDR1 MNHEY and CDR2 SVGAGI. The CDR3 length is 14 residues. V dropped 8 bases and J dropped 6; count of bases not matched to a gene: 6. Written as DNA, the CDR3 is TGTGCCAGCCGGACCGGGACAGGGGATGAAAAACTGTTTTTT. Translating gives CASRTGTGDEKLFF.

The chain links TRBV9 to TRBJ2-3; unclear D gene. Germline CDR1 is SGDLS and CDR2 is YYNGEE. V was trimmed by 3 bases and J by 1 base, leaving 12 bases between them. This CDR3 is built from 15 residues. The CDR3 loop reads CASSGVGRRTDTQYF. The CDR3 DNA reads as TGTGCCAGCAGCGGGGTGGGCAGACGCACAGATACGCAGTATTTT.

This rearrangement joins TRBV28 to TRBJ1-5; 8 bases fit TRBD1. The CDR3 contains 14 residues. The V gene end was trimmed by 5 bases and the J gene end by 9 bases; junction bases not matched to a gene: 9. Germline-derived CDR1 and CDR2 are MDHEN and SYDVKM. In DNA form, the CDR3 reads TGTGCCAGCAGTCAGGGGGCGGACCGGGGGCCCCAGCATTTT. Amino acids: CASSQGADRGPQHF.

The chain recombines TRBV2 with TRBJ2-2; a weak D match, TRBD1 (6 bases). Germline CDR1 and CDR2: SNHLY and FYNNEI. Trimming pared 7 bases from V and 8 bases from J, leaving 20 bases between. The CDR3 contains 15 residues. The chain's CDR3 is CASMSKAGVIGELFF. CDR3 nucleotide sequence: TGTGCCAGCATGTCAAAGGCAGGGGTAATAGGGGAGCTGTTTTTT.

The chain carries TRBV29-1 and TRBJ2-3; possible D gene TRBD1, 6 bases. Germline V gene lookup returns CDR1 SQVTM and CDR2 ANQGSEA. CDR3 length: 14 amino acids. V lost 7 bases, J lost 6 bases, and 20 bases lay in between. CDR3 loop: CSGAPIQGWDTQYF. CDR3 sequence (DNA): TGCAGCGGAGCACCAATTCAGGGGTGGGATACGCAGTATTTT.

The V call is TRBV24-1, the J call TRBJ2-3, with 7 bases that match TRBD2. CDR1 is KGHDR and CDR2 is SFDVKD in the germline V gene. The J segment lost 3 bases and the V segment lost 10 bases, leaving 9 bases of the junction unmatched. The CDR3 has 14 residues. Here the CDR3 reads CATRPASGTDTQYF. Here the CDR3 DNA reads TGTGCCACACGACCGGCTAGCGGTACAGATACGCAGTATTTT.

This chain uses TRBV28 with TRBJ1-4; 8 bases are shared with TRBD1. CDR3 size: 15 residues. CDR1 is MDHEN, CDR2 SYDVKM, per germline. Trimming removed 2 bases from V and 5 bases from J; junction bases left unmatched: 4. The CDR3 region has the DNA TGTGCCAGCAGTTTACCGACAGGGGCCAATGAAAAACTGTTTTTT. Translating gives CASSLPTGANEKLFF.

The chain links TRBV21-1 to TRBJ1-1; TRBD1, as called in the table, went unchecked against the DNA. TRBV21-1 is noted as a pseudogene. The CDR3 has 14 residues. The CDR3 reads CASSNGATRTEAFF. The CDR3, as DNA: TGTGCCAGCAGCAATGGGGCGACCCGCACTGAAGCTTTCTTT.

V and J are TRBV4-3 and TRBJ1-1; D is undetermined. V lost 1 base and J lost 1, with 10 bases in between. This CDR3 contains 15 residues. Germline lookup yields CDR1 LGHNA and CDR2 YSLEER. CDR3 nucleotide sequence: TGCGCCAGCAGCCAAGGACGGGTATGGAACACTGAAGCTTTCTTT. Its protein product is CASSQGRVWNTEAFF.

The CDR3 loop reads CASSLFRGNEQFF. For the CDR3, the DNA is TGTGCCAGCAGTCTATTTAGGGGAAATGAGCAGTTCTTC. The gene calls are TRBV27 and TRBJ2-1; tentatively, D is TRBD1 (5 bases). The germline V and J ends were trimmed by 5 bases and 7 bases, with 12 bases remaining between them. The CDR3 length is 13 residues. CDR1 is MNHEY, CDR2 SMNVEV, per germline (reference sequence).

The chain joins TRBV4-1 to TRBJ2-3; the match to TRBD1 covers 9 bases. V was clipped by 1 base and J by 6 bases; unmatched bases: 11. The CDR3 length is 17 residues. Germline V gene data show CDR1 as MGHRA and CDR2 as YSYEKL. CDR3 loop: CASSQALRDRVSDTQYF. CDR3 in DNA: TGCGCCAGCAGCCAAGCCCTACGGGACAGGGTTTCGGATACGCAGTATTTT.

The chain links TRBV10-3 to TRBJ2-3; 12 bases agree with TRBD2. Per germline, CDR1 ENHRY and CDR2 SYGVKD. The length of the CDR3 is 15 residues. Trimming cost V 2 bases and J 6 bases; bases outside gene matches: 3. The CDR3 loop is CAISELAGGLDTQYF. In DNA form, the CDR3 reads TGTGCCATCAGTGAGCTAGCGGGGGGGCTTGATACGCAGTATTTT.

The chain has TRBV24-1 and TRBJ2-7, with 7 bases identical to TRBD1. The CDR3 length is 15 residues. The junction had 11 bases not matched to a gene; V was cut back by 6 bases and J by 4 bases. Looked up from germline, CDR1 is KGHDR and CDR2 is SFDVKD. As DNA, the CDR3 is TGTGCCACCAGTCAAGGGGGCGGAGTGTCGTACGAGCAGTACTTC. Protein product: CATSQGGGVSYEQYF.

The V gene is TRBV3-1 (or the pseudogene TRBV3-2), the J gene TRBJ1-6, with 8 bases identical to TRBD1. Germline V gene data show CDR1 as LGHDT and CDR2 as YNNKEL (reference sequence). The junction had 3 bases not matched to a gene; V was cut back by 1 base and J by 7 bases. This CDR3 is built from 15 residues. CDR3 sequence (DNA): TGTGCCAGCAGCCAAGTGCGACAGGGGAATTCACCCCTCCACTTT. Its protein is CASSQVRQGNSPLHF.

The chain is built from TRBV6-5 and TRBJ1-1, with TRBD1 as a possible D gene (6 bases). The ends were cut back, 6 bases at V and 3 bases at J, with 11 bases in the middle. The CDR3 has 13 amino acids. The V gene's germline CDR1 is MNHEY and CDR2 SVGAGI. The CDR3 coding sequence is TGTGCCAGCAGCCACAGGGCGGACACTGAAGCTTTCTTT. It translates to CASSHRADTEAFF.

The chain couples TRBV2 to TRBJ1-6; D not resolved. CDR3 size: 14 residues. Trimming pared 1 base from V and 10 bases from J, leaving 11 bases between. Germline V gene lookup returns CDR1 SNHLY and CDR2 FYNNEI. CDR3 amino acids: CASSEVGDRSPLHF. CDR3 coding DNA: TGTGCCAGCAGTGAAGTCGGGGATAGATCACCCCTCCACTTT.

The J gene is TRBJ1-1, the V gene TRBV7-2; 7 bases are a match to TRBD1. This CDR3 contains 16 residues. The J segment lost 4 bases and the V segment lost 0 bases, leaving 8 bases of the junction unmatched. Looked up from germline, CDR1 is SGHTA and CDR2 is FQGNSA. CDR3 protein: CASSLATGRASTEAFF. In DNA, the CDR3 is TGTGCCAGCAGCTTAGCGACAGGGCGGGCGAGCACTGAAGCTTTCTTT. The full variable domain, in which reference TRBV7-2 and TRBJ1-1 provide the parts outside the CDR3, is GAGVSQSPSNKVTEKGKDVELRCDPISGHTALYWYRQSLGQGLEFLIYFQGNSAPDKSGLPSDRFSAERTGGSVSTLTIQRTQQEDSAVYLCASSLATGRASTEAFFGQGTRLTVV.